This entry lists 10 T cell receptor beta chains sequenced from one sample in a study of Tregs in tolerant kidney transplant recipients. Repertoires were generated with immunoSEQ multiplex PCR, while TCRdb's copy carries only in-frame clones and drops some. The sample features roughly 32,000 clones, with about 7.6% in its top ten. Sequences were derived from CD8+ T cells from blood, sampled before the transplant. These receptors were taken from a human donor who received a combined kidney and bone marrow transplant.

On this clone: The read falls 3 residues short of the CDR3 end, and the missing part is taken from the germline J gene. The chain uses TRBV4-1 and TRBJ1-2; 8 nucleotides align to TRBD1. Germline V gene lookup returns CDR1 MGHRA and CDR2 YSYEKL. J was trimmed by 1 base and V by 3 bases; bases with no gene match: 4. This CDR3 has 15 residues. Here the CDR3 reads CASSHTDRGNYGYTF. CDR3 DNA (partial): TGCGCCAGCAGCCACACCGACAGGGGTAACTATGGC.

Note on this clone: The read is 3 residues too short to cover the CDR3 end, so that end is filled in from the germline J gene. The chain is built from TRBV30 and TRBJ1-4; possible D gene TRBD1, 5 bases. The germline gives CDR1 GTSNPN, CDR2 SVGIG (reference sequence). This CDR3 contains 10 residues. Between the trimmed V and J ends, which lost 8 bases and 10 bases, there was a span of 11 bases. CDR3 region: CAAGGGKLFF. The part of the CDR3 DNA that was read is TGTGCCGCGGGGGGGGGAAAA.

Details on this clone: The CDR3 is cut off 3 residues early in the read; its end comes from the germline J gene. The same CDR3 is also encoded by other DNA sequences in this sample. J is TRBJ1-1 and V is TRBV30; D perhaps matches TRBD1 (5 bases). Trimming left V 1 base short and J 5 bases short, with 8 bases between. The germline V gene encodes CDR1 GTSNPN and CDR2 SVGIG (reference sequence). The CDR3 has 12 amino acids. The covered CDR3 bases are TGTGCCTGGAGTGCGGGGGGAACTGAA. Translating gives CAWSAGGTE. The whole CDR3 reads CAWSAGGTEAFF.

CDR3 DNA (partial): TGTGCCAGCAGCTCTCTAGCGGGCATCGGGCCCCGAGAGACC. Translating it yields CASSSLAGIGPRET. The whole CDR3 sequence is CASSSLAGIGPRETQYF. The J gene is TRBJ2-5, the V gene TRBV13; the match to TRBD2 covers 8 bases. From the germline J gene comes the end of the CDR3, since the read stops 3 residues before it. V shed 4 bases, J shed 4 bases, and the junction held 14 bases outside the gene matches. The CDR3 is made up of 17 amino acids. CDR1 is PRHDT, CDR2 FYEKMQ, per germline (reference sequence).

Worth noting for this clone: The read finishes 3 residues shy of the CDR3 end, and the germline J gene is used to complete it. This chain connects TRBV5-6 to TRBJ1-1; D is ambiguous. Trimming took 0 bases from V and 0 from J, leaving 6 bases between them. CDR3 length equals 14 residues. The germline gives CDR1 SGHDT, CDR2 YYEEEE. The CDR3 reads CASSLGGMNTEAFF. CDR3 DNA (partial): TGTGCCAGCAGCTTGGGCGGCATGAACACTGAA. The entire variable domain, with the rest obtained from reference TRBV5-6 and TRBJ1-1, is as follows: DAGVTQSPTHLIKTRGQQVTLRCSPKSGHDTVSWYQQALGQGPQFIFQYYEEEERQRGNFPDRFSGHQFPNYSSELNVNALLLGDSALYLCASSLGGMNTEAFFGQGTRLTVV.

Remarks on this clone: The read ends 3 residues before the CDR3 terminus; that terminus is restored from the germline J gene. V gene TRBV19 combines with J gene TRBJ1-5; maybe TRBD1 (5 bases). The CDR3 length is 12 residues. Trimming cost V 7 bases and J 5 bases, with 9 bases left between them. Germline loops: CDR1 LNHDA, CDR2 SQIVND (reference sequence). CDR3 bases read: TGTGCCAGTAACTGGGGGGATCAGCCC. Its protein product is CASNWGDQP. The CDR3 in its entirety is CASNWGDQPQHF. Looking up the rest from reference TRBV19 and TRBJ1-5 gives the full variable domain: DGGITQSPKYLFRKEGQNVTLSCEQNLNHDAMYWYRQDPGQGLRLIYYSQIVNDFQKGDIAEGYSVSREKKESFPLTVTSAQKNPTAFYLCASNWGDQPQHFGDGTRLSIL.

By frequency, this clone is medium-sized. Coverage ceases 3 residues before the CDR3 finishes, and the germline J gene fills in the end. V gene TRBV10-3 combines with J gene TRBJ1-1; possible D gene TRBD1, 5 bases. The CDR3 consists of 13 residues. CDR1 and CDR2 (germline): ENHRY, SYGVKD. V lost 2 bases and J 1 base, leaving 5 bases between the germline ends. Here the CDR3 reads CAISETGNTEAFF. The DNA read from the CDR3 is TGTGCCATCAGTGAGACAGGGAACACTGAA.

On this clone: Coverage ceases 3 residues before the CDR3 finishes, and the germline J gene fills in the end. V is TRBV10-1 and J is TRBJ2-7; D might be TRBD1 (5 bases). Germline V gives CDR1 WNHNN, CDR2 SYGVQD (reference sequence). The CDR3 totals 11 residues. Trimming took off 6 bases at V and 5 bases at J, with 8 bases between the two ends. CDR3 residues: CASSPGNEQYF. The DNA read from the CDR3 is TGCGCCAGCAGCCCAGGGAACGAG.

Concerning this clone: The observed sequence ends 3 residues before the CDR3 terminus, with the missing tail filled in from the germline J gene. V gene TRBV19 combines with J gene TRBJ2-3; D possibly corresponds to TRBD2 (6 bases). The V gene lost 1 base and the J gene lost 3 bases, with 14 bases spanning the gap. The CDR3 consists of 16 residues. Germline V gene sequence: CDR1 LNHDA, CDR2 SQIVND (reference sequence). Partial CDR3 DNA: TGTGCCAGTAGTATAGGCAACTCAGGACTAACAGATACG. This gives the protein CASSIGNSGLTDT. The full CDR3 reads CASSIGNSGLTDTQYF.

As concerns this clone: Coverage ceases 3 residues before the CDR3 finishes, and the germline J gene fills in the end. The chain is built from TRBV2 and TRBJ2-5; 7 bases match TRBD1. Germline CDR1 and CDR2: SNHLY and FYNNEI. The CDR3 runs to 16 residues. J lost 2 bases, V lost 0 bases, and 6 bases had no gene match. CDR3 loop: CASSEAPAGGQETQYF. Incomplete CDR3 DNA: TGTGCCAGCAGTGAAGCGCCGGCAGGGGGTCAAGAGACC. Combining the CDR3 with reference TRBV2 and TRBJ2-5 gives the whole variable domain EPEVTQTPSHQVTQMGQEVILRCVPISNHLYFYWYRQILGQKVEFLVSFYNNEISEKSEIFDDQFSVERPDGSNFTLKIRSTKLEDSAMYFCASSEAPAGGQETQYFGPGTRLLVL.